This TCR beta chain was sequenced during a study of vaccination effects on CD4 cells after COVID-19. Study context: It was a median of 72 days after the second dose that post-vaccine samples were obtained. General study results and limits: Among infection- and vaccine-induced clones, marked clonal contraction occurred late after vaccination.

Points on this clone: Its antigen is unknown.

The CDR3 length is 14 residues. The ends were cut back, 3 bases at V and 5 bases at J, with 12 bases in the middle. Germline V CDR1 and CDR2: SGHTA, FQGNSA. Sequencing was performed with immunoSEQ multiplex PCR; in TCRdb, only in-frame clones are kept and a portion is missing. The data hold more than 60,000 clones, with 74% observed a single time. It was after around eleven days of culture that CD4+ T cells were isolated. It was two doses of either the BNT162b2 or mRNA-1273 vaccine that participants received. Each vaccine recipient was nucleocapsid antibody negative and had no prior SARS-CoV-2 infection. Days 3 and 7 saw half the medium replaced with IL-2 medium.

This receptor was taken from a human donor who received a COVID-19 vaccine. The chain recombines TRBV7-2 with TRBJ2-3, with TRBD2 as a possible D gene (6 bases). The starting material was CD4+ T cells from PBMCs cultured without peptide, obtained after COVID-19 vaccination. The CDR3 coding sequence is TGTGCCAGCAGCTTTCCCGGGGGTAGAGATACGCAGTATTTT. It encodes CASSFPGGRDTQYF.